The 24 T cell receptor beta chains below were found in one sample sequenced in a study of CD8+ T cells in alopecia areata. cDNA prepared by RNA extraction and subsequent reverse transcription served as the template for sequencing. Profiling relied on immunoSEQ multiplex PCR, and the TCRdb table lists in-frame clones only, not all of them. The data contain 150,000 to 200,000 clones, around 64% of them singletons. The sample here was CD8+ T cells sorted from blood, taken at week 0. The receptors stem from a human donor with alopecia areata.

This sequence joins TRBV13 and TRBJ2-7; D is unclear. The CDR3 is 11 residues long. Germline loops: CDR1 PRHDT, CDR2 FYEKMQ (reference sequence). V was cut by 1 base and J by 3 bases, with 1 base left in between. The CDR3 DNA reads TGTGCCAGCAGCTTAGTCTACGAGCAGTACTTC. It is translated as CASSLVYEQYF. Complete variable domain (other parts from reference TRBV13 and TRBJ2-7): AAGVIQSPRHLIKEKRETATLKCYPIPRHDTVYWYQQGPGQDPQFLISFYEKMQSDKGSIPDRFSAQQFSDYHSELNMSSLELGDSALYFCASSLVYEQYFGPGTRLTVT.

The J gene is TRBJ1-5, the V gene TRBV5-1; no firm D call. Germline assignment: CDR1 SGHRS and CDR2 YFSETQ. This CDR3 has 15 residues. Trimming stripped 1 base from V and 4 bases from J, with 12 bases between. CDR3 residues: CASSLSPQRNQPQHF. The CDR3 DNA reads TGCGCCAGCAGCTTGTCTCCGCAAAGGAATCAGCCCCAGCATTTT.

The CDR3 nucleotides are TGTGCCAGCAGTGAGCGGAGGGCAGGGAAGTCCTACGAGCAGTACTTC. Its protein is CASSERRAGKSYEQYF. V and J are TRBV2 and TRBJ2-7; a weak D match, TRBD2 (6 bases). Deletions cut 3 bases from V and 1 base from J, with 16 bases between. Germline assignment: CDR1 SNHLY and CDR2 FYNNEI. CDR3 size: 16 residues.

This chain links TRBV15 with TRBJ1-6; the match to TRBD1 covers 9 bases. This CDR3 has 15 amino acids. Germline V gene lookup returns CDR1 LNHNV and CDR2 YYDKDF (reference sequence). V lost 3 bases, J lost 6 bases, and 3 bases stayed unmatched. CDR3 region: CATSRDRGANSPLHF. DNA of the CDR3: TGTGCCACCAGCAGGGACAGGGGCGCTAATTCACCCCTCCACTTT.

The chain recombines TRBV2 with TRBJ2-7, with D uncertain. The CDR3 length is 15 residues. Trimming left V 2 bases short and J 0 bases short, with 11 bases between. Germline CDR1 SNHLY, CDR2 FYNNEI. CDR3 coding DNA: TGTGCCAGCAGTGAACGCCCAGTTTCCTCCTACGAGCAGTACTTC. Protein product: CASSERPVSSYEQYF.

This chain uses TRBV6-1 with TRBJ2-5; unclear D gene. V was cut by 7 bases and J by 4 bases, with 10 bases left in between. Germline CDR1 MNHNS, CDR2 SASEGT. The CDR3 extends over 12 amino acids. The CDR3 spells CASTNTLETQYF. The CDR3 DNA follows: TGTGCCAGCACTAACACCCTAGAGACCCAGTACTTC.

This sequence joins TRBV4-1 and TRBJ2-1, with D possibly matching TRBD1 (6 bases). The CDR3 consists of 13 residues. CDR1 and CDR2 (germline): MGHRA, YSYEKL. The V end lost 5 bases, the J end lost 5 bases, and 10 bases lay between the germline ends. Here the CDR3 reads CASSLGQNNEQFF. CDR3 nucleotides: TGCGCCAGCAGCTTAGGACAGAACAATGAGCAGTTCTTC.

The chain joins TRBV6-5 to TRBJ2-1; 8 positions match TRBD2. The CDR3 length is 15 residues. Germline V gene lookup returns CDR1 MNHEY and CDR2 SVGAGI. J lost 7 bases, V lost 4 bases, and 9 bases had no gene match. Here the CDR3 DNA reads TGTGCCAGCAGTTCTTGGCGGGGGGAACGGAATGAGCAGTTCTTC. Amino acids: CASSSWRGERNEQFF.

The chain joins TRBV11-2 to TRBJ2-3; D gene uncertain. The CDR3 loop spans 11 amino acids. Trimming removed 3 bases at V and 8 bases at J, with 6 bases between. CDR1 and CDR2 from the germline V gene are SGHAT and FQNNGV. CDR3 loop: CASSLYPTQYF. The CDR3 DNA reads as TGTGCCAGCAGCTTGTATCCTACGCAGTATTTT.

This sequence joins TRBV15 and TRBJ1-6, with D perhaps matching TRBD1 (5 bases). The germline CDR1 and CDR2 sequences are LNHNV and YYDKDF (reference sequence). V was cut by 5 bases and J by 17 bases, with 19 bases left in between. CDR3 length: 13 amino acids. CDR3 sequence: CATSLIGHPVFHF. The CDR3 nucleotides are TGTGCCACCAGCCTTATAGGACACCCGGTTTTCCACTTT.

The genes are TRBV4-1 and TRBJ1-2; D gene uncertain. CDR3 length equals 14 residues. Per germline, CDR1 MGHRA and CDR2 YSYEKL. The ends were cut back, 1 base at V and 5 bases at J, with 11 bases in the middle. This chain's CDR3 is CASSQGGKQYGYTF. CDR3 DNA sequence: TGCGCCAGCAGCCAAGGTGGGAAACAGTATGGCTACACCTTC.

The chain links TRBV5-6 to TRBJ2-7; TRBD1 matches 8 bases. V trimming: 4 bases; J trimming: 1 base; junction bases outside the gene matches: 4. CDR1 is SGHDT, CDR2 YYEEEE, per germline. The length of the CDR3 is 14 residues. This chain's CDR3 is CASSPGTGSYEQYF. CDR3 DNA: TGTGCCAGCAGCCCAGGGACAGGATCCTACGAGCAGTACTTC.

CDR3 sequence: CAWSPPTIWDEQYF. Written as DNA, the CDR3 is TGTGCCTGGAGTCCACCCACCATATGGGACGAGCAGTACTTC. V usage is TRBV30 and J usage is TRBJ2-7; D not certain. This CDR3 has 14 residues. Between the trimmed V and J ends, which lost 2 bases and 5 bases, there was a span of 16 bases. Germline assignment: CDR1 GTSNPN and CDR2 SVGIG (reference sequence). The full variable domain, its missing parts supplied by reference TRBV30 and TRBJ2-7, is SQTIHQWPATLVQPVGSPLSLECTVEGTSNPNLYWYRQAAGRGLQLLFYSVGIGQISSEVPQNLSASRPQDRQFILSSKKLLLSDSGFYLCAWSPPTIWDEQYFGPGTRLTVT.

The V gene is TRBV6-5, the J gene TRBJ2-2, with 8 bases that match TRBD1. Germline-derived CDR1 and CDR2 are MNHEY and SVGAGI. After removal of 0 bases from V and 0 bases from J, the junction contained 0 bases not matched to a gene. The CDR3 sequence is 16 residues long. The CDR3 bases are TGTGCCAGCAGTTACTCGACAGGGGCGAACACCGGGGAGCTGTTTTTT. It translates to CASSYSTGANTGELFF.

V is TRBV4-1 and J is TRBJ2-3; D may be TRBD2 (6 bases). Germline assignment: CDR1 MGHRA and CDR2 YSYEKL. Trimming left V 1 base short and J 4 bases short, with 9 bases between. This CDR3 is 14 amino acids long. DNA of the CDR3: TGCGCCAGCAGCCAAGTTGGCGGGGCAGATACGCAGTATTTT. Translated: CASSQVGGADTQYF.

The V call is TRBV5-6, the J call TRBJ2-3; no clear D gene. This CDR3 has 14 residues. V lost 3 bases and J 0 bases, leaving 8 bases between the germline ends. The germline V gene encodes CDR1 SGHDT and CDR2 YYEEEE. CDR3 coding DNA: TGTGCCAGCAGCTGGACGGCTAGCACAGATACGCAGTATTTT. This sequence encodes CASSWTASTDTQYF.

Regarding this clone: The sample carries other DNA sequences with the same CDR3. The chain employs TRBV11-2 and TRBJ2-7; D might be TRBD2 (5 bases). V gave up 5 bases and J gave up 7 bases, with 9 bases separating them. Germline V gives CDR1 SGHAT, CDR2 FQNNGV. CDR3 length: 11 residues. The CDR3 protein is CASSPSGEQYF. The CDR3 region has the DNA TGTGCCAGCAGCCCGTCGGGGGAGCAGTACTTC.

This clone was seen a handful of times. The rearrangement links TRBV27 to TRBJ1-5; D unclear. The CDR3 totals 13 residues. V lost 4 bases, J lost 4 bases, and 8 bases lay in between. The germline gives CDR1 MNHEY, CDR2 SMNVEV (reference sequence). The CDR3 nucleotides are TGTGCCAGCAGTTCTACGGAGAATCAGCCCCAGCATTTT. Translation gives CASSSTENQPQHF.

The chain employs TRBV5-1 and TRBJ2-5, with D unclear. The length of the CDR3 is 15 residues. Trimming removed 3 bases from V and 0 bases from J, with 12 bases in between. From germline, CDR1 is SGHRS and CDR2 YFSETQ. CDR3 region: CASSWRRNDQETQYF. The CDR3 DNA reads as TGCGCCAGCAGCTGGCGGCGAAACGACCAAGAGACCCAGTACTTC.

This sequence joins TRBV4-1 and TRBJ1-2, with D possibly TRBD1 on 6 matching bases. V was clipped by 0 bases and J by 7 bases, with 18 bases between them. The V gene's germline CDR1 is MGHRA and CDR2 YSYEKL. The CDR3 is 16 amino acids. CDR3 sequence: CASSQERGGMGLGYTF. In DNA, the CDR3 is TGCGCCAGCAGCCAAGAAAGAGGGGGGATGGGGCTTGGCTACACCTTC.

In its sample, this clone was seen a few times. The chain links TRBV7-6 to TRBJ2-3; D gene uncertain. The CDR3 length is 15 residues. The V end lost 1 base, the J end lost 4 bases, and 12 bases lay between the germline ends. CDR1 is SGHVS, CDR2 FNYEAQ, per germline. CDR3 nucleotide sequence: TGTGCCAGCAGCTTAGGGGCAGGCGCACCAGATACGCAGTATTTT. Amino acid sequence: CASSLGAGAPDTQYF.

Only a few counts were recorded for this clone. The CDR3 coding sequence is TGTGCCAGCAGCTTAACAGAAACGAACACTGAAGCTTTCTTT. This sequence encodes CASSLTETNTEAFF. This chain links TRBV7-6 with TRBJ1-1; D is unresolved. Germline CDR1 reads SGHVS; CDR2 reads FNYEAQ. The CDR3 loop spans 14 amino acids. Trimming took 2 bases from V and 1 from J, leaving 8 bases between them.

This clone came up a few times. The chain joins TRBV2 to TRBJ1-5; 9 bases line up with TRBD1. Trimming removed 5 bases from V and 5 bases from J; junction bases left unmatched: 7. This CDR3 spans 15 amino acids. Germline CDR1 is SNHLY and CDR2 is FYNNEI. In nucleotides, the CDR3 is TGTGCCAGCAGTTACAGGGGGCGTTATGATCAGCCCCAGCATTTT. It specifies CASSYRGRYDQPQHF.

The chain uses TRBV30 and TRBJ2-1; the match to TRBD2 covers 9 bases. With V trimmed by 0 bases and J by 9 bases, 12 bases remained unmatched. The CDR3 runs 16 residues. Germline loops: CDR1 GTSNPN, CDR2 SVGIG (reference sequence). CDR3 in amino acids: CAWSVSGGLAACEQFF. The DNA of the CDR3 is TGTGCCTGGAGTGTTAGTGGGGGACTAGCAGCGTGTGAGCAGTTCTTC.